This T cell receptor beta chain was captured by sequencing in a study of CD8 T cells in ankylosing spondylitis. The V end was cut by 9 bases, the J end by 4 bases, with 19 bases between. The CDR3 loop spans 15 amino acids. Per germline, CDR1 LNHDA and CDR2 SQIVND (reference sequence). MiXCR, applied by TCRdb to the 5' RACE reads, yields one record per CDR3 protein. Among roughly 180,000 distinct CDR3 sequences listed, around 13% were seen once. This clonotype was recorded a few times. This clonotype was sampled from a male donor with ankylosing spondylitis or in good health (not recorded which). The rearrangement uses TRBV19 and TRBJ2-1, with D possibly being TRBD1 (5 bases). The sequencing sample was made of blood, either unsorted or a sorted T cell fraction (not recorded which). The DNA of the CDR3 is TGTGCCAGCACTCCGACAAGGGGTAGATACAATGAGCAGTTCTTC. Translating gives CASTPTRGRYNEQFF.